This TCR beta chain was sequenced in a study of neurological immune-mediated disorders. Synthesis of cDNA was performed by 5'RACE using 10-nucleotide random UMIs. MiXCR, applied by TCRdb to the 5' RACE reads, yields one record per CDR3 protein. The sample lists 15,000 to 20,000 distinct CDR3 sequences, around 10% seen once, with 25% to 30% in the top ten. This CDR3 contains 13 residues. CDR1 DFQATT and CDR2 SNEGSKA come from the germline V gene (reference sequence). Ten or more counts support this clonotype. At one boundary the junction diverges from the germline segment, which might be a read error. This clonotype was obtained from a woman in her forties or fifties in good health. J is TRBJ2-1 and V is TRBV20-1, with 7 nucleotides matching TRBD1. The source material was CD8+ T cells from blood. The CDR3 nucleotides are TGCAGTGCTCCCGATTATGACAGGGAATCATGGCTCTTC. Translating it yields CSAPDYDRESWLF.